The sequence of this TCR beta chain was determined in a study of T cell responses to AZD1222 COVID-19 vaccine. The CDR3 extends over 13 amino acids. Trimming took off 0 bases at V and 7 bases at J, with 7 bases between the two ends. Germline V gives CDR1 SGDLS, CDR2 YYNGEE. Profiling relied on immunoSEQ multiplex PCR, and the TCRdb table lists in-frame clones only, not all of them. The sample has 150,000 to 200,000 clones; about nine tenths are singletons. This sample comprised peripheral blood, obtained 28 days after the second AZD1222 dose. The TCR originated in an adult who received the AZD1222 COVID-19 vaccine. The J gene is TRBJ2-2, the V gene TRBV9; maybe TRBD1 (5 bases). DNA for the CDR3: TGTGCCAGCAGCGTAGATGGACACGGGGAGCTGTTTTTT. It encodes CASSVDGHGELFF.